This T cell receptor (beta chain) was captured by sequencing in a study of beta chain features in type 1 diabetes. Study at large: Examination covered around 98 million sorted cells spanning all samples. Study-level findings and limits: Insertion counts at VDJ junctions were lower in type 1 diabetes patients, who also showed more deletions there. Small HLA sub-analyses could not settle whether HLA shapes TCRB rearrangement. A closer apparent resemblance between naive, central memory and Treg TCRB repertoires was seen in patients than in healthy donors.

As to this clone: Its cognate antigen is unknown. A junction end diverges from the germline sequence, so it may reflect a read error.

The entirety of the isolated RNA underwent reverse transcription, so expressed TCRB transcripts were sequenced. The assay was immunoSEQ multiplex PCR, and TCRdb's table has in-frame clones only and misses some. The repertoire consists of some 45,000 clones, with roughly half occurring once and the leading ten covering over 2%. The sample consisted of Tregs from blood. This receptor was taken from a woman under 30 in good health.

As DNA, the CDR3 is TGTGTCAGCAGCTTGGGGGGAGCGGGAGGGTCCGATGAGCAGTTCTTC. Protein product: CVSSLGGAGGSDEQFF. The rearrangement uses TRBV28 and TRBJ2-1; 10 bases agree with TRBD2. The CDR3 runs to 16 residues. Germline values: CDR1 MDHEN, CDR2 SYDVKM.